This TCR beta chain was sequenced during a study of blood T cells in healthy people across ages (dated by TCRdb to about 2015). Background on the whole study: In model experiments, template switching captured roughly one uniquely barcoded TCR beta cDNA molecule for every two T cells. The study measured age-related changes in TCR beta repertoire diversity using deep sequencing normalized with unique cDNA molecular identifiers. The donors were split into four age groups: young (average approximately 16 years), middle-aged (nearly 40), aged (about 56) and long-lived (82). Two additional independent replicas of 1 million unique cDNA reads from the same blood draw were analyzed for two donors (one aged 18 to 30 and one aged 80 or older). To avoid experimental bias, donors of different ages were distributed randomly across sequencing lanes. What the study reported, not specific to this receptor: Estimates of total diversity from one million sequenced T cells were regarded as lower bounds and underestimates. Compared with the aged group, the long-lived group had more naive CD4+ T cells, fewer expanded clones and increased TCR diversity, suggesting age selection. Conclusive comparison of naive and antigen-experienced compartments was prevented by the profiling of bulk unsorted PBMCs. A strong correlation was found between observed TCR beta diversity and the percentage of naive T cells measured by flow cytometry. Because donor CMV infection status was unknown, age-related changes in expanded clonotypes were potentially confounded. As age increased, observed TCR beta diversity per million T cells dropped in a roughly linear way, and a significant reduction was already evident by age about 40.

Libraries were prepared through 5' RACE. A second PCR of roughly 7 to 12 cycles was run with a J-beta primer mix and a sample-barcoded 5' primer. A unique molecular identifier was introduced onto each TCR beta cDNA molecule by a template-switch 5' adaptor carrying 12 random nucleotides. Each sample yielded at least 2.5 million CDR3-containing paired-end reads. All of the RNA was converted into first-strand cDNA using the Mint cDNA synthesis kit, with a TRBC-specific oligonucleotide serving as the primer. After uracil-DNA glycosylase treatment, a first 18-cycle PCR used universal primers M1SS and BC2_uni_R on all cDNA. The paper's data handling went like this. For normalization, 1 million high-quality reads were randomly selected from each sample, with every read carrying a distinct molecular identifier. Instead of being binned into consensus sequences, reads with shared molecular identifiers were discarded. MiTCR, with a Q25 quality threshold and the strictest error-elimination algorithm, was used for CDR3 identification, clonotype clustering and error correction. A nonparametric unseen species model with Euler transformation was used to estimate a lower bound on total TCR beta diversity. TCRdb reran the public reads through fastp at Q25 and MiXCR, keeping productive beta chains. For every CDR3 protein sequence, its rows merge into one entry that carries the most common genes and DNA. TCRdb, not the original authors, processed these V and J calls. This sample has over 1,500,000 distinct CDR3 sequences in its table, and 30% to 40% of those were observed once. The top ten hold 23% of the sample.

Germline trimming amounts to 4 bases on V and 1 base on J, with 16 as the count of junction bases outside the gene matches. CDR1 SGDLS and CDR2 YYNGEE were looked up in the germline V gene. The CDR3 spans 18 residues, from the cysteine through the phenylalanine. The only DNA kept is the CDR3, 54 bases in frame from the first base. Donors were a few dozen systemically healthy Caucasian individuals from Russia aged 6 to 90 years. Approximately 11 milliliters of peripheral blood were drawn from each donor into EDTA-treated Vacutainer tubes. Ficoll-Paque density-gradient centrifugation was used to isolate PBMCs, with at least 6.5 million per sample. Trizol reagent was used to extract total RNA from PBMCs, with at least 6 micrograms per sample. The percentages of naive CD45RAhigh/CD27high T cells were determined by flow cytometry on a PBMC aliquot from every donor. Note on this clonotype: Its antigen is currently not known. Per-base qualities were not stored, and no clone one base away is much larger.

Recombination connected TRBV9 to TRBJ2-7; TRBD2 agrees with 8 junctional bases. Sequenced sample: blood. This TCR was sampled from a human donor in good health. The nucleotide sequence reads as follows: TGTGCCAGCAGCCCCCCGTGGGCTAGCGGGTCCCATTCCTACGAGCAGTACTTC. Protein translation: CASSPPWASGSHSYEQYF. Where the CDR3 stops, the reference TRBV9 and TRBJ2-7 genes take over; the full variable domain is DSGVTQTPKHLITATGQRVTLRCSPRSGDLSVYWYQQSLDQGLQFLIQYYNGEERAKGNILERFSAQQFPDLHSELNLSSLELGDSALYFCASSPPWASGSHSYEQYFGPGTRLTVT.